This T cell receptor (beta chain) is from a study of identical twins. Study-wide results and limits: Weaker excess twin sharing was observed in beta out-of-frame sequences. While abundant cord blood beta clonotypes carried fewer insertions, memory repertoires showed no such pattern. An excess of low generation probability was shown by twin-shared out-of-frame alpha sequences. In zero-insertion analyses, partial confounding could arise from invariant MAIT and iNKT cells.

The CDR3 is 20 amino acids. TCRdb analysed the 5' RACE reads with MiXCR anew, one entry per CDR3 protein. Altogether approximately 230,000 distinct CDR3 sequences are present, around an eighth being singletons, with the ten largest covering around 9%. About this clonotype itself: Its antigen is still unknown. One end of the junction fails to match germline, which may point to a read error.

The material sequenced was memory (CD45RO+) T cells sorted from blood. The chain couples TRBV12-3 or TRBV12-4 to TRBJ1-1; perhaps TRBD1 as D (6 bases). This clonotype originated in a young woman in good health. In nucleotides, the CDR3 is TGTGCCAGCAGTTTAGAGTCGGGGTTAGGGGGGTTGGGGCCGAACACTGAAGTTTTCTTT. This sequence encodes CASSLESGLGGLGPNTEVFF.